The sequence of this T cell receptor beta chain was determined in a study of shared clonotypes between healthy human individuals. Assay: immunoSEQ multiplex PCR; the TCRdb copy retains only in-frame clones and omits some. The repertoire includes approximately 2.5 million clones, 90% to 95% of them detected once, and around 0.15% sits in the top ten. This clonotype was sampled from a man aged 18 to 30 in good health. The sequencing sample was made of naive CD4+ T cells sorted from blood. Subset meaning: CD45RA+ positively selected.

The CDR3 loop is CASSHKAAGVGSGTDTQYF. The CDR3 DNA sequence: TGTGCCAGCAGCCATAAGGCAGCGGGAGTAGGAAGTGGCACAGATACGCAGTATTTT. The V gene is TRBV7-2, the J gene TRBJ2-3; 8 nucleotides align to TRBD2. Unmatched junction bases numbered 17, after V lost 5 bases and J lost 1 base. The CDR3 is 19 amino acids. Germline V CDR1 and CDR2: SGHTA, FQGNSA.